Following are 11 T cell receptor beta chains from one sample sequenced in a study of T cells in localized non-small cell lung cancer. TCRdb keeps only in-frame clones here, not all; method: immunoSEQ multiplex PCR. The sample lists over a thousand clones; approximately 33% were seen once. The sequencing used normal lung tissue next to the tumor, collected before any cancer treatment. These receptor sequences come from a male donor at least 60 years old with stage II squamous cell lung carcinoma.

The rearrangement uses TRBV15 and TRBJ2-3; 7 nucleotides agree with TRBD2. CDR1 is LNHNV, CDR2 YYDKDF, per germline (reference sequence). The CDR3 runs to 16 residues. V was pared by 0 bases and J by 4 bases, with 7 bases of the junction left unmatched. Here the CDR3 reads CATSRDRGGSSDTQYF. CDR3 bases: TGTGCCACCAGCAGAGATCGCGGCGGGAGTTCAGATACGCAGTATTTT.

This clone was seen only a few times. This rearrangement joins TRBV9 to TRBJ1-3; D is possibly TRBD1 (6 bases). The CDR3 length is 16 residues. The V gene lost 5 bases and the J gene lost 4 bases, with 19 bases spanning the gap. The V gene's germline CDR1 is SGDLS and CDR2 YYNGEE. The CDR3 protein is CASSEGGAGGGNTIYF. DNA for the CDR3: TGTGCCAGCAGTGAAGGGGGTGCCGGCGGCGGAAACACCATATATTTT.

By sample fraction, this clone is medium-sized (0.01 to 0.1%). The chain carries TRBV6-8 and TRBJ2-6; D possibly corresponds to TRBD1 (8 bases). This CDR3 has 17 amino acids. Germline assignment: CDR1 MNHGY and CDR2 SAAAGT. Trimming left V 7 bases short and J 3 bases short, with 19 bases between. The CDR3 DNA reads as TGTGCCAGCAAACCTCAAACAGGGGGGGTTGGGGCCAACGTCCTGACTTTC. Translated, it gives CASKPQTGGVGANVLTF.

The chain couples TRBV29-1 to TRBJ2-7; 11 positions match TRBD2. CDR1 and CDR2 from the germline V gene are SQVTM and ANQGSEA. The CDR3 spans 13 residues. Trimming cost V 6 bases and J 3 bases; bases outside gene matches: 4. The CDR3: CSVLAGGGYEQYF. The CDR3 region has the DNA TGCAGCGTCCTAGCGGGAGGTGGCTACGAGCAGTACTTC.

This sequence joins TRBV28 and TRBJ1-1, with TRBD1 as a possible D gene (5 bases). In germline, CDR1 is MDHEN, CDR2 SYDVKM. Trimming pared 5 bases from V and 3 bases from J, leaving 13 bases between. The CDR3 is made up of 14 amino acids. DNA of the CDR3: TGTGCCAGCAGTCTCGGACGAGGGGACACTGAAGCTTTCTTT. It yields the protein CASSLGRGDTEAFF.

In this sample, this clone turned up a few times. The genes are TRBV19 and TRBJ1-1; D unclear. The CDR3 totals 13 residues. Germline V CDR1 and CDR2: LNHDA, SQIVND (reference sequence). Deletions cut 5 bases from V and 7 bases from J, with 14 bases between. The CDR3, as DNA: TGTGCCAGTAGTTCCCCCCCTGGAAGTGAAGCTTTCTTT. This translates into CASSSPPGSEAFF.

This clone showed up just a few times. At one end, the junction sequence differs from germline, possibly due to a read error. This CDR3 is CASSYTTAGTSGNNKQFF. DNA of the CDR3: TGTGCCAGCAGCTATACTACCGCCGGGACTAGCGGAAACAATAAGCAGTTCTTC. V usage is TRBV11-3 and J usage is TRBJ2-1, with 11 nucleotides matching TRBD2. Germline V gives CDR1 SGHNT, CDR2 YENEEA. This CDR3 has 18 amino acids.

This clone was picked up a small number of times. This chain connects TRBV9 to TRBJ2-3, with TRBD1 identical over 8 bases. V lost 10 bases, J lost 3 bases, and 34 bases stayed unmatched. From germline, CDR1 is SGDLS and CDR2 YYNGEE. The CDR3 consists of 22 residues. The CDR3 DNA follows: TGTGCCCAAGCCCACCAGGTAGTCTTCCCGGGACAGGAAATAGGGAGTACAGATACGCAGTATTTT. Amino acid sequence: CAQAHQVVFPGQEIGSTDTQYF.

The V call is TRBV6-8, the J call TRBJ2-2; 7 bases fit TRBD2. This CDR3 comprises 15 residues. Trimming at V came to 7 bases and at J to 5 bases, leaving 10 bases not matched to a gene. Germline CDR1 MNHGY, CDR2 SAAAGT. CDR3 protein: CASTELGRGTGELFF. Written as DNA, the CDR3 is TGTGCCAGCACAGAGCTGGGGCGGGGGACCGGGGAGCTGTTTTTT.

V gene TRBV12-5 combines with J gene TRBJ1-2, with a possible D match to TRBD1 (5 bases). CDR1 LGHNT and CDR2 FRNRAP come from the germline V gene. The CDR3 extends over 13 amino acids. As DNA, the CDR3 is TGTGCCAGCACCCTATACCCGACAGCCGGCTACACCTTC. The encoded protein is CASTLYPTAGYTF.

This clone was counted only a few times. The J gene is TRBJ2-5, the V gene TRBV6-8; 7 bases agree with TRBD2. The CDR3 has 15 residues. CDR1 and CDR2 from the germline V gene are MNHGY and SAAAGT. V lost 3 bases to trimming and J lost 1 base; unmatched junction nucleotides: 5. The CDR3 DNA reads TGTGCCAGCAGTTATTCCGGGACTACCCAAGAGACCCAGTACTTC. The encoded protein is CASSYSGTTQETQYF.